A single sample is the source of the 21 T cell receptor beta chains below, sequenced in a study of blood T cell repertoires in COVID-19. Sequenced by immunoSEQ multiplex PCR; TCRdb stores in-frame clones only, minus some. The table includes 150,000 to 200,000 clones, over 70% detected once. Sample: peripheral blood. These receptor sequences come from an elderly woman with active or convalescent COVID-19.

The rearrangement uses TRBV6-5 and TRBJ1-5, with D possibly matching TRBD1 (6 bases). The CDR3 has 16 residues. The V end was cut by 2 bases, the J end by 3 bases, with 14 bases between. From germline, CDR1 is MNHEY and CDR2 SVGAGI. This CDR3 is CASSYPVGGINQPQHF. CDR3 coding DNA: TGTGCCAGCAGTTACCCCGTAGGGGGAATCAATCAGCCCCAGCATTTT.

This clone was seen just once. This chain joins TRBV19 and TRBJ2-7; D unresolved. Deletions cut 5 bases from V and 2 bases from J, with 10 bases between. The CDR3 covers 13 residues. Germline V CDR1 and CDR2: LNHDA, SQIVND (reference sequence). The DNA of the CDR3 is TGTGCCAGTAGTTTTGGCGGAGCCTACGAGCAGTACTTC. Translation gives CASSFGGAYEQYF.

The rearrangement uses TRBV27 and TRBJ1-2, with 10 bases matching TRBD1. Looked up from germline, CDR1 is MNHEY and CDR2 is SMNVEV (reference sequence). V lost 3 bases to trimming and J lost 3 bases; unmatched junction nucleotides: 4. CDR3 size: 15 residues. This CDR3 reads CASSLGTGDYYGYTF. CDR3 nucleotide sequence: TGTGCCAGCAGTTTGGGGACAGGGGATTACTATGGCTACACCTTC.

This clone came up once. The V gene is TRBV7-2, the J gene TRBJ2-7, with 8 bases matching TRBD2. Looked up from germline, CDR1 is SGHTA and CDR2 is FQGNSA. V lost 5 bases to trimming and J lost 3 bases; unmatched junction nucleotides: 9. The CDR3 is made up of 15 amino acids. CDR3 sequence reads: CASSRAGGAFYEQYF. CDR3 DNA: TGTGCCAGCAGCCGGGCGGGGGGCGCTTTCTACGAGCAGTACTTC.

V gene TRBV25-1 combines with J gene TRBJ1-5, with D perhaps TRBD1 (5 bases). Trimming took 3 bases from V and 7 from J, leaving 13 bases between them. CDR3 length: 14 amino acids. Germline V lookup: CDR1 MGHDK, CDR2 SYGVNS. CDR3 DNA: TGTGCCAGCAGTGACGGGTCAGGGAGGCAGCCCCAGCATTTT. This gives the protein CASSDGSGRQPQHF.

The genes are TRBV20-1 and TRBJ1-1; D perhaps matches TRBD1 (6 bases). In germline, CDR1 is DFQATT, CDR2 SNEGSKA (reference sequence). This CDR3 is built from 11 residues. V was trimmed by 6 bases and J by 5 bases, leaving 10 bases between them. CDR3 sequence reads: CSANRVTEAFF. The CDR3 nucleotides are TGCAGTGCAAACAGGGTGACTGAAGCTTTCTTT.

V and J are TRBV4-1 and TRBJ1-4; 8 bases align to TRBD1. With V trimmed by 0 bases and J by 7 bases, 13 bases remained unmatched. CDR3 size: 18 residues. Germline V gene sequence: CDR1 MGHRA, CDR2 YSYEKL. DNA of the CDR3: TGCGCCAGCAGCCAAGAGGCGACATTCAGGGGGCTAAGTGAAAAACTGTTTTTT. It yields the protein CASSQEATFRGLSEKLFF.

The genes are TRBV6-2 or TRBV6-3 and TRBJ2-1; no clear D gene. The CDR3 totals 14 residues. V lost 5 bases, J lost 0 bases, and 8 bases lay in between. The germline V gene encodes CDR1 MNHEY and CDR2 SVGEGT. The CDR3 DNA sequence: TGTGCCAGCAGTCAGACAAGCTCCTACAATGAGCAGTTCTTC. Its protein product is CASSQTSSYNEQFF.

This rearrangement joins TRBV2 to TRBJ1-6; 11 bases line up with TRBD1. V was pared by 4 bases and J by 7 bases, with 3 bases of the junction left unmatched. The CDR3 sequence is 15 residues long. CDR1 and CDR2 (germline): SNHLY, FYNNEI. The CDR3 coding sequence is TGTGCCAGCAGTGGGGACAGGGGGACCAATTCACCCCTCCACTTT. Encoded protein: CASSGDRGTNSPLHF.

DNA of the CDR3: TGTGCCAGCAGCTTTGGACAGACCTCTGGAAACACCATATATTTT. Protein sequence: CASSFGQTSGNTIYF. The chain combines TRBV7-2 with TRBJ1-3; D is perhaps TRBD1 (6 bases). The CDR3 has 15 residues. Germline V CDR1 and CDR2: SGHTA, FQGNSA. V lost 3 bases and J lost 0, with 9 bases in between.

The chain uses TRBV6-6 and TRBJ1-2, with D perhaps matching TRBD1 (6 bases). Trimming pared 4 bases from V and 8 bases from J, leaving 11 bases between. The CDR3 sequence is 12 residues long. Germline V CDR1 and CDR2: MNHNY, SVGAGI (reference sequence). The CDR3: CASSLTGGGYTF. The CDR3, as DNA: TGTGCCAGCAGTTTGACAGGCGGGGGCTACACCTTC.

This chain joins TRBV5-1 and TRBJ2-5; 11 nucleotides line up with TRBD2. CDR3 length: 14 amino acids. V lost 4 bases to trimming and J lost 5 bases; unmatched junction nucleotides: 4. CDR1 and CDR2 (germline): SGHRS, YFSETQ. The CDR3 sequence is CASSITSGGETQYF. The DNA of the CDR3 is TGCGCCAGCAGCATTACTAGCGGGGGTGAGACCCAGTACTTC.

The gene calls are TRBV4-3 and TRBJ2-7; 9 bases agree with TRBD1. Germline CDR1 is LGHNA and CDR2 is YSLEER. This CDR3 region has 15 residues. J lost 4 bases, V lost 4 bases, and 8 bases had no gene match. CDR3 sequence reads: CASSRGTGPNYEQYF. In DNA, the CDR3 is TGCGCCAGCAGCCGCGGGACAGGGCCGAATTACGAGCAGTACTTC.

This chain joins TRBV6-6 and TRBJ2-2; D unresolved. The CDR3 sequence is 15 residues long. Germline assignment: CDR1 MNHNY and CDR2 SVGAGI (reference sequence). The germline V and J ends were trimmed by 1 base and 1 base, with 7 bases remaining between them. In nucleotides, the CDR3 is TGTGCCAGCAGTTACTTGGCAGGGAACACCGGGGAGCTGTTTTTT. Its protein product is CASSYLAGNTGELFF.

The rearrangement links TRBV6-6 to TRBJ2-7; D is possibly TRBD1 (7 bases). V dropped 3 bases and J dropped 4 bases, with 19 bases sitting between them. Germline values: CDR1 MNHNY, CDR2 SVGAGI (reference sequence). The CDR3 sequence is 16 residues long. The CDR3, as DNA: TGTGCCAGCAGTTATGTCTGGGGGGACAGCTCATACGAGCAGTACTTC. It specifies CASSYVWGDSSYEQYF.

The rearrangement links TRBV7-2 to TRBJ2-1, with 10 positions matching TRBD2. The CDR3 has 15 amino acids. The germline V gene has CDR1 SGHTA and CDR2 FQGNSA. J gave up 7 bases and V 3 bases, and 6 bases lay outside the gene matches. CDR3 coding DNA: TGTGCCAGCAGCTTGAGCGGGGGGGCTGGGAATGAGCAGTTCTTC. Translation: CASSLSGGAGNEQFF.

This clone occurred once. The V and J genes are TRBV5-1 and TRBJ2-7; 11 nucleotides align to TRBD1. The CDR3 has 14 residues. V shed 3 bases and J 2 bases; nucleotides not matched to a gene: 1. The germline gives CDR1 SGHRS, CDR2 YFSETQ. This CDR3 reads CASSWGQGAYEQYF. DNA for the CDR3: TGCGCCAGCAGCTGGGGACAGGGGGCCTACGAGCAGTACTTC.

The chain combines TRBV9 with TRBJ1-5; a possible D gene is TRBD1 (5 bases). V lost 4 bases to trimming and J lost 6 bases, with 11 bases between them. CDR1 and CDR2 (germline): SGDLS, YYNGEE. This CDR3 has 13 residues. The CDR3: CASSPAGGQPQHF. For the CDR3, the DNA is TGTGCCAGCAGCCCCGCGGGGGGTCAGCCCCAGCATTTT.

This clone was counted only a few times. This rearrangement joins TRBV5-1 to TRBJ2-5, with 8 nucleotides matching TRBD1. Germline loops: CDR1 SGHRS, CDR2 YFSETQ. The V segment lost 4 bases and the J segment 5 bases; nucleotides outside the gene matches: 10. This CDR3 contains 15 residues. CDR3 coding DNA: TGCGCCAGCAGCCAGGGACAGGCTCCGTGGGAGACCCAGTACTTC. This codes for CASSQGQAPWETQYF. Combining the CDR3 with reference TRBV5-1 and TRBJ2-5 gives the whole variable domain KAGVTQTPRYLIKTRGQQVTLSCSPISGHRSVSWYQQTPGQGLQFLFEYFSETQRNKGNFPGRFSGRQFSNSRSEMNVSTLELGDSALYLCASSQGQAPWETQYFGPGTRLLVL.

V usage is TRBV2 and J usage is TRBJ1-2; possible D gene TRBD1, 5 bases. Trimming took 1 base from V and 0 from J, leaving 12 bases between them. CDR3 length: 16 amino acids. Germline V gene data show CDR1 as SNHLY and CDR2 as FYNNEI. The CDR3 loop reads CASSEVIRGPNYGYTF. The CDR3 bases are TGTGCCAGCAGTGAAGTGATAAGGGGTCCTAACTATGGCTACACCTTC.

There are a few counts of this clone. The chain uses TRBV27 and TRBJ1-6, with 7 bases lining up with TRBD1. V lost 5 bases, J lost 7 bases, and 5 bases stayed unmatched. This CDR3 spans 14 amino acids. In germline, CDR1 is MNHEY, CDR2 SMNVEV (reference sequence). CDR3 sequence: CASSRTGGNSPLHF. In nucleotides, the CDR3 is TGTGCCAGCAGTAGGACAGGCGGCAATTCACCCCTCCACTTT.